Listed here are 8 T cell receptor beta chains from one sample, sequenced in a study of cytomegalovirus exposure and HLA in healthy donors. Researchers ran the PCR with 60 Vbeta and 13 Jbeta primers. Sequencing used immunoSEQ multiplex PCR; TCRdb keeps in-frame clones, though not all of them. The sample has 190,000 or so clones; about four fifths are singletons. The sample taken for sequencing was PBMCs. Receptors originate from a girl aged 5-17 years in good health and CMV-seropositive.

V usage is TRBV7-2 and J usage is TRBJ2-1; TRBD2 matches at 9 bases. CDR1 SGHTA and CDR2 FQGNSA come from the germline V gene. The CDR3 is made up of 16 amino acids. Germline trimming cut 5 bases from V and 7 bases from J; bases unmatched to any gene: 12. The CDR3, as DNA: TGTGCCAGCAGCGGAACGCGGGGGGGGACGTTAAATGAGCAGTTCTTC. Translating it yields CASSGTRGGTLNEQFF. Looking up the rest from reference TRBV7-2 and TRBJ2-1 gives the full variable domain: GAGVSQSPSNKVTEKGKDVELRCDPISGHTALYWYRQSLGQGLEFLIYFQGNSAPDKSGLPSDRFSAERTGGSVSTLTIQRTQQEDSAVYLCASSGTRGGTLNEQFFGPGTRLTVL.

This clone has just a few counts. The V call is TRBV7-2, the J call TRBJ1-5, with TRBD1 as a possible D gene (5 bases). This CDR3 has 15 amino acids. Per germline, CDR1 SGHTA and CDR2 FQGNSA. Trimming pared 5 bases from V and 1 base from J, leaving 12 bases between. CDR3 sequence: CASSAQGWSNQPQHF. CDR3 DNA: TGTGCCAGCAGCGCTCAGGGATGGAGCAATCAGCCCCAGCATTTT.

This rearrangement joins TRBV7-9 to TRBJ1-2, with TRBD1 matching 9 bases. The germline V gene has CDR1 SEHNR and CDR2 FQNEAQ (reference sequence). The CDR3 is 19 amino acids. V was pared by 2 bases and J by 2 bases, with 15 bases of the junction left unmatched. DNA of the CDR3: TGTGCCAGCAGCTTACCGTCCCTTACCCCGGGACAGGGCAACTATGGCTACACCTTC. Translated, it gives CASSLPSLTPGQGNYGYTF.

V usage is TRBV12-5 and J usage is TRBJ1-2, with unresolved D. V was pared by 6 bases and J by 2 bases, with 10 bases between. Looked up from germline, CDR1 is LGHNT and CDR2 is FRNRAP. The CDR3 is 13 residues long. The CDR3 nucleotides read TGTGCTAGTGGGGGCAGCTCCAACTATGGCTACACCTTC. Translation gives CASGGSSNYGYTF.

The chain combines TRBV2 with TRBJ1-5; D is uncertain. The CDR3 runs to 14 residues. The V gene's germline CDR1 is SNHLY and CDR2 FYNNEI. Trimming removed 6 bases at V and 4 bases at J, with 13 bases between. The CDR3 coding sequence is TGTGCCAGCAGGGAGAGGTATCTTAATCAGCCCCAGCATTTT. This codes for CASRERYLNQPQHF.

The chain joins TRBV19 to TRBJ2-5; D is unclear. This CDR3 has 12 amino acids. Germline lookup yields CDR1 LNHDA and CDR2 SQIVND (reference sequence). V lost 3 bases and J lost 5, with 7 bases in between. This CDR3 is CASSMAPETQYF. The CDR3 DNA sequence: TGTGCCAGTAGTATGGCACCCGAGACCCAGTACTTC.

This clone showed up just a few times. The V gene is TRBV4-3, the J gene TRBJ2-2; the match to TRBD1 covers 7 bases. The V and J ends lost 0 bases and 3 bases, in that order; junction bases with no gene match: 13. The germline gives CDR1 LGHNA, CDR2 YSLEER. There are 19 residues in the CDR3. The CDR3 DNA is TGCGCCAGCAGCCAAGAGTACAAGCTCCGGGACAGAGACACCGGGGAGCTGTTTTTT. This encodes CASSQEYKLRDRDTGELFF.

The V gene is TRBV30, the J gene TRBJ1-6; TRBD1 is a possible D gene (6 bases). V was clipped by 3 bases and J by 4 bases, with 13 bases between them. The CDR3 extends over 15 amino acids. Germline V gene lookup returns CDR1 GTSNPN and CDR2 SVGIG (reference sequence). The CDR3 is CAWSFGQLYNSPLHF. CDR3 in DNA: TGTGCCTGGAGCTTCGGACAGTTATATAATTCACCCCTCCACTTT.